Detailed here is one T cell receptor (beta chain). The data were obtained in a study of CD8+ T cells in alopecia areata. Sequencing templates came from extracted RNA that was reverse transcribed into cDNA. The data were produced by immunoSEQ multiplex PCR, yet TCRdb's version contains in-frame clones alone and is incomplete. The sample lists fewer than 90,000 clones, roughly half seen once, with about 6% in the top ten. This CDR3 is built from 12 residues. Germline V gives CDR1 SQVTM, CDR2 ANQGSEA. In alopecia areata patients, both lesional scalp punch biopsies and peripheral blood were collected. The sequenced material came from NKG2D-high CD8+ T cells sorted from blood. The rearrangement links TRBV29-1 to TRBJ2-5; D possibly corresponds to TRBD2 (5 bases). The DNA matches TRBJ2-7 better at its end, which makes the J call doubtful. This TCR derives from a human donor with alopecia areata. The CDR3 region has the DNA TGCAGCGTTCACCCTGGTGAGGGCGAGCAGTACTTC. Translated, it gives CSVHPGEGEQYF.